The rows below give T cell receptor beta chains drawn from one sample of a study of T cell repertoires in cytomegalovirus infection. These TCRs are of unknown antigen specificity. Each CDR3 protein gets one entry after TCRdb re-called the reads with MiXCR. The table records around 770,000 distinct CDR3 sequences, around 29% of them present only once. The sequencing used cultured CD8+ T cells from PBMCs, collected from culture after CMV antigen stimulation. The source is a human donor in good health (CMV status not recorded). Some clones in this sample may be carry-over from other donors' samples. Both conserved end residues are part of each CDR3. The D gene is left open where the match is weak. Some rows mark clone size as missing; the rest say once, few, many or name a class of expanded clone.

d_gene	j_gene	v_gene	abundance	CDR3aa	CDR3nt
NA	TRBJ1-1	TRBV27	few	CASSLRSLGRRDTEAFF	TGTGCCAGCAGCTTAAGGTCACTGGGGAGGAGGGACACTGAAGCTTTCTTT
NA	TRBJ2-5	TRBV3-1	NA	CASSQDSEGEETQYF	TGTGCCAGCAGCCAAGATTCAGAGGGGGAAGAGACCCAGTACTTC
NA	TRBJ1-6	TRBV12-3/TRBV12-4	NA	CASSLGRPPLHF	TGTGCCAGCAGTTTGGGTAGACCACCCCTCCACTTT
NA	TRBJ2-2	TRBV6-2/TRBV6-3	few	CASSNRAAPGELFF	TGTGCCAGCAGTAACCGGGCAGCTCCCGGGGAGCTGTTTTTT
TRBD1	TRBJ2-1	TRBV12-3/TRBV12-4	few	CASSLSPTGGNEQFF	TGTGCCAGCAGTTTATCACCTACAGGGGGCAATGAGCAGTTCTTC
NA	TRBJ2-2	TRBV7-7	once	CASSTRPPPANTGELFF	TGTGCTAGCAGCACCCGCCCCCCCCCGGCGAACACCGGGGAGCTGTTTTTT
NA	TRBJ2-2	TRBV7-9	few	CASSLSGRGMDTGELFF	TGTGCCAGCAGCCTCTCTGGGAGGGGGATGGACACCGGGGAGCTGTTTTTT
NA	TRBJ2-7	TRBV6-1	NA	CASALKRNGRDEQYF	TGTGCCAGCGCCCTGAAAAGAAACGGGAGAGACGAGCAGTACTTC
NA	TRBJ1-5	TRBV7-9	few	CASSPGGTNQPQHF	TGTGCCAGCAGCCCCGGGGGGACTAATCAGCCCCAGCATTTT
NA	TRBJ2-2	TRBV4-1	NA	CASSQDETGGLFGELFF	TGCGCCAGCAGCCAAGATGAAACGGGGGGCCTTTTCGGGGAGCTGTTTTTT
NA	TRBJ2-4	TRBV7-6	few	CASSPRQTEAKNIQYF	TGTGCCAGCAGCCCTCGACAGACGGAGGCCAAAAACATTCAGTACTTC
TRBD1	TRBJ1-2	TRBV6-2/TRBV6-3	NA	CASSSGQAHYGYTF	TGTGCCAGCAGCTCAGGACAGGCTCACTATGGCTACACCTTC
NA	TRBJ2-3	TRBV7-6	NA	CASSPPEGGADTQYF	TGTGCCAGCAGCCCACCAGAGGGGGGGGCAGATACGCAGTATTTT
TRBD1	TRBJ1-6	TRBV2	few	CASSWTGAGNSPLHF	TGTGCCAGCAGCTGGACAGGGGCAGGTAATTCACCCCTCCACTTT
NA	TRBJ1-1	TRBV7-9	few	CASSDGQGRGTEAFF	TGTGCCAGCAGCGACGGACAAGGACGGGGCACTGAAGCTTTCTTT
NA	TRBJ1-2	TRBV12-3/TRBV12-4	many	CASSFFVSDNYGYTF	TGTGCCAGCAGTTTTTTTGTGAGTGATAACTATGGCTACACCTTC
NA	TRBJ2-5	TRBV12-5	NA	CASAVLRVQETQYF	TGTGCTAGTGCCGTTTTAAGAGTACAAGAGACCCAGTACTTC
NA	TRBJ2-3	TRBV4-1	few	CASSQVLEDTQYF	TGCGCCAGCAGCCAAGTGCTGGAAGATACGCAGTATTTT
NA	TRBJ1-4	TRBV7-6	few	CASSSTVEGRANEKLFF	TGTGCCAGCAGCTCAACCGTGGAGGGGCGAGCTAATGAAAAACTGTTTTTT
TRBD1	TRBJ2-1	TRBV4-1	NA	CASSPGRGPINEQFF	TGCGCCAGCAGCCCAGGCAGGGGGCCGATCAATGAGCAGTTCTTC
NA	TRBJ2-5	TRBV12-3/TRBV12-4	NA	CASSQRGGWETQYF	TGTGCCAGCAGTCAGAGGGGGGGCTGGGAGACCCAGTACTTC
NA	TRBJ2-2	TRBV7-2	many	CASSPWTGELFF	TGTGCCAGCAGCCCATGGACAGGGGAGCTGTTTTTT
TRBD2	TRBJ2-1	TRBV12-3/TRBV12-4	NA	CASSSRAGVSYNEQFF	TGTGCCAGCAGTTCGCGAGCGGGGGTATCCTACAATGAGCAGTTCTTC
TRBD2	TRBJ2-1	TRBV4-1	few	CASSALAGEYNEQFF	TGCGCCAGCAGCGCACTAGCGGGAGAGTACAATGAGCAGTTCTTC